This TCR beta chain was profiled in a study of PD-1 blockade in classical Hodgkin lymphoma (dated by TCRdb to 2018 to 2020). Notes on the research overall: Nivolumab dosing was 3 mg/kg intravenously every 2 weeks, continuing until either disease progression or unacceptable toxicity. The study used CyTOF and TCR beta sequencing to define a peripheral blood immune signature of response to PD-1 blockade in classical Hodgkin lymphoma.

Genomic DNA was extracted with the Qiagen DNeasy kit from unsorted PBMCs and from negatively selected CD4+ and CD8+ fractions. Using primers that anneal to V and J segments, immunoSEQ multiplex PCR amplified the TCR beta CDR3 regions. A synthetic immune receptor repertoire was used to minimize amplification bias, and any residual bias was removed computationally once sequencing was done. In the paper's pipeline: Repertoire diversity was quantified as the Shannon entropy index using custom Python scripts. Unsorted, CD4+ and CD8+ repertoires were examined separately, except in combined analyses, for which CD4+ and CD8+ sequences were merged in silico. Clonal expansion was defined as at least a 2-fold frequency increase after treatment relative to C1D1, with a pseudocount of 0.5 for undetected baseline clones. Clones with 0 or 1 copy at C1D1 were defined as singleton clones, while clones with 2 or more copies were defined as non-singleton clones. Clones expanded in unsorted samples were labelled as CD4+, CD8+ or unknown by matching protein sequences in sorted samples from the same patient. Wilcoxon tests were applied to paired samples to test diversity changes from C1D1 to C4D1. The source is immuneACCESS, and TCRdb retained only in-frame sequences with V and J called. Part of the clones is not carried over; for the studies checked, unresolved V genes explain less than half of this, and the remainder is unexplained. From that table come the V and J calls and clone size; the DNA was used to work out D and trimming. Within this sample are 25,000 to 35,000 clones, with 60% to 80% of them counted one time only. The ten most abundant clones make up 4% of the sample.

Including cysteine and phenylalanine, the CDR3 has 15 amino acids. CDR3 DNA is the only sequence kept; it has 45 bases, read in frame from the first base. Compared with germline, V lacks 0 bases and J lacks 7 bases; bases without a gene match: 3. Here is what the overall study found, with its caveats: CD4+ but not CD8+ TCR diversity rose significantly by C4D1 (p=0.0027 vs p=0.16), most apparent in complete responders (p=0.02). Lower diversity was seen in patients whose nivolumab began less than 1 year after ASCT, and these patients were left out of later analyses so that immune reconstitution would not confound the results. Baseline TCR diversity was reported as lower in newly diagnosed patients than in healthy donors, and lower still in relapsed/refractory patients. Among trial patients, those achieving complete response had baseline diversity similar to that of newly diagnosed patients, while diversity was significantly lower in partial responders and progressors. The study was restricted to a single clinical trial cohort, and the causes of repertoire differences, possibly disease activity or prior therapy, were left undefined.

This clone is characterized as medium-sized (0.01 to 0.1%). Its antigen is still unknown. It has no much larger one-base neighbor in the sample; base qualities were not kept. This specimen's time point label, interpreted: cycle 2 day 1 (C2D1) of nivolumab. Every trial patient had relapsed following autologous stem cell transplantation, and prior brentuximab vedotin exposure was what differed among cohorts A, B and C. A total of around 59 patients with relapsed/refractory classical Hodgkin lymphoma made up the trial cohort, and each patient's best overall response was complete response, partial response or progressive disease. Single-agent nivolumab was administered to trial patients in the multi-cohort phase II CheckMate 205 trial. An independent review committee assessed best overall response by applying the 2007 International Working Group response criteria. Trial PBMCs were collected immediately before nivolumab initiation (C1D1) and during therapy at cycle 2 day 1 and cycle 4 day 1. Peripheral blood was collected in 8 mL Vacutainer Cell Preparation Tubes, from which PBMCs were isolated by centrifugation and then cryopreserved.

The origin of this receptor is a human donor with classical Hodgkin lymphoma. Here the chain combines TRBV23-1 and TRBJ1-6, with TRBD1 identical over 7 junction bases. TRBV23-1 is assigned to the ORF class and has an uncertain function. Sequences were derived from peripheral blood mononuclear cells (PBMCs), sampled before the second cycle of nivolumab. The CDR3 protein is CASSQSGQMNSPLHF. Here is the DNA: TGCGCCAGCAGTCAATCGGGACAGATGAATTCACCCCTCCACTTT.